This T cell receptor (beta chain) was identified in a study of shared clonotypes between healthy human individuals. Study summary: The study used three CD4 naive, three CD4 memory, two CD8 naive and one CD8 memory plate per donor. Study-level findings and limits: Approximately 5% was the fraction of naive CD4 clonotypes found shared across several donors. Generally, naive subsets (rather than memory subsets) showed larger estimated richness.

Of note for this clone: Its matching antigen is unknown.

After removal of 4 bases from V and 4 bases from J, the junction contained 12 bases not matched to a gene. This CDR3 is built from 16 residues. Germline V gives CDR1 ENHRY, CDR2 SYGVKD. The method was immunoSEQ multiplex PCR; TCRdb's version includes in-frame clones alone and lacks a portion of them. This sample has roughly 1,000,000 clones, with 70% to 80% found just once. Sequencing input: memory CD4+ T cells from PBMCs. Subset defined: CD45RA-negative fraction. The source of this sequence is a man between 18 and 29 years old in good health. Some clones in this sample may be carry-over from other donors' samples. The rearrangement links TRBV10-3 to TRBJ2-7; 8 bases line up with TRBD1. CDR3 nucleotide sequence: TGTGCCATCAGTGGGACGACAGGGGAGAAGTGGTACGAGCAGTACTTC. Translating gives CAISGTTGEKWYEQYF.